The TCR beta chain under discussion was sequenced for a study of blood T cell repertoires in COVID-19. V lost 8 bases, J lost 0 bases, and 14 bases lay in between. The CDR3 has 14 amino acids. Germline V gene data show CDR1 as SEHNR and CDR2 as FQNEAQ (reference sequence). Here immunoSEQ multiplex PCR was the method, and the copy in TCRdb shows in-frame clones only, minus some. The table records 200,000 to 300,000 clones, approximately 86% of them present only once. V and J are TRBV7-9 and TRBJ2-7; tentative D call: TRBD2 (7 bases). The receptor comes from a man between 25 and 39 years old with active or convalescent COVID-19. Sequencing was carried out using peripheral blood. Here the CDR3 reads CASGAGAGSYEQYF. CDR3 coding DNA: TGTGCCAGCGGGGCGGGGGCCGGCTCCTACGAGCAGTACTTC.